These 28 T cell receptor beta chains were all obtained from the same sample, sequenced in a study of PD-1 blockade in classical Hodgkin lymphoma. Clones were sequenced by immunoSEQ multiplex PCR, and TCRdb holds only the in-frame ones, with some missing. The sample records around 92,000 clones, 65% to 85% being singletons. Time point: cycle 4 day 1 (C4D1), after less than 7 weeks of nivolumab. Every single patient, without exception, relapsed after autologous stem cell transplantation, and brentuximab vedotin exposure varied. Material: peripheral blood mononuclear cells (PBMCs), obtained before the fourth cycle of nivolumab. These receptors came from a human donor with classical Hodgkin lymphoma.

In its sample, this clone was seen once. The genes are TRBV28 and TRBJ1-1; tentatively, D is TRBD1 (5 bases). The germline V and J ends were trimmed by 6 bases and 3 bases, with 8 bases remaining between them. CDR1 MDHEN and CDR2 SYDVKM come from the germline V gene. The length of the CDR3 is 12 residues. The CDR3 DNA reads TGTGCCAGCAGACAGGCCCACACTGAAGCTTTCTTT. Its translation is CASRQAHTEAFF.

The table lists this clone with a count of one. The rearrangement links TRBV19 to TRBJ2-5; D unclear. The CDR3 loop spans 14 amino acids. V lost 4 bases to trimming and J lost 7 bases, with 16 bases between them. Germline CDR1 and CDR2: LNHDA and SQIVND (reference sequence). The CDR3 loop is CASSKDLVMGTQYF. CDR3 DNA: TGTGCCAGTAGTAAAGATCTAGTTATGGGGACCCAGTACTTC.

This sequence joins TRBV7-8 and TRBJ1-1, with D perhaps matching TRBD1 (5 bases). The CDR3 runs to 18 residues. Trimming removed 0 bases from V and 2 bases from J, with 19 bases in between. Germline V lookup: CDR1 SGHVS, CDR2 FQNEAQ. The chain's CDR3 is CASSLAWLRQGANTEAFF. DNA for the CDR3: TGTGCCAGCAGCTTAGCGTGGCTAAGGCAGGGCGCAAACACTGAAGCTTTCTTT.

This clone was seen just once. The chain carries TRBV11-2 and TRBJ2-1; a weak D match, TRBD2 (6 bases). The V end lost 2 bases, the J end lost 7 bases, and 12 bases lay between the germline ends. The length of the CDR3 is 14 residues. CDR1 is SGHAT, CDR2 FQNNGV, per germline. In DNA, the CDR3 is TGTGCCAGCAGCTTAACGGGACTCCTAAATGAGCAGTTCTTC. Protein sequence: CASSLTGLLNEQFF. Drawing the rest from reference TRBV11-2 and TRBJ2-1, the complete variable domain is EAGVAQSPRYKIIEKRQSVAFWCNPISGHATLYWYQQILGQGPKLLIQFQNNGVVDDSQLPKDRFSAERLKGVDSTLKIQPAKLEDSAVYLCASSLTGLLNEQFFGPGTRLTVL.

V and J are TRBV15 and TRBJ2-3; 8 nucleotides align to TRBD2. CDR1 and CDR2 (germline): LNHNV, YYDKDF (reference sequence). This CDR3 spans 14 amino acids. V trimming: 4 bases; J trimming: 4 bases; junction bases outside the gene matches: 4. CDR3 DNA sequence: TGTGCCACCAGCAAAACAGCGGGAGCAGATACGCAGTATTTT. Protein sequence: CATSKTAGADTQYF. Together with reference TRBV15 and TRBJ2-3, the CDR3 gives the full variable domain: DAMVIQNPRYQVTQFGKPVTLSCSQTLNHNVMYWYQQKSSQAPKLLFHYYDKDFNNEADTPDNFQSRRPNTSFCFLDIRSPGLGDTAMYLCATSKTAGADTQYFGPGTRLTVL.

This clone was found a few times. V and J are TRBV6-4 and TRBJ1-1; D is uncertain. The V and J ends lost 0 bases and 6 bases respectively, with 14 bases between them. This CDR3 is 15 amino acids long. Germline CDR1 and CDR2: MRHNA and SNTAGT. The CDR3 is CASSDSTAGFPEAFF. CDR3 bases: TGTGCCAGCAGTGACTCGACTGCGGGGTTCCCTGAAGCTTTCTTT.

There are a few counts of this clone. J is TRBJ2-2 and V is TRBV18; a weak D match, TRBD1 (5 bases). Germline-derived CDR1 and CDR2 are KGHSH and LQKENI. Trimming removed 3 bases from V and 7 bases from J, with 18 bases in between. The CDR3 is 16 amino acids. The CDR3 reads CASSPADKVIGGELFF. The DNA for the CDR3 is TGTGCCAGCTCACCGGCGGACAAGGTCATTGGCGGGGAGCTGTTTTTT.

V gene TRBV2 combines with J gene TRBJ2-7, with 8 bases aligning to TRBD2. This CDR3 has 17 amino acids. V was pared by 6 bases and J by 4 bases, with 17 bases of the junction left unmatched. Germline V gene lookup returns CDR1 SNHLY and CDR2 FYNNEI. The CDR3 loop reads CASSPSLAGSGGYEQYF. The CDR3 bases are TGTGCCAGCAGCCCGTCCCTAGCGGGCTCCGGAGGTTACGAGCAGTACTTC.

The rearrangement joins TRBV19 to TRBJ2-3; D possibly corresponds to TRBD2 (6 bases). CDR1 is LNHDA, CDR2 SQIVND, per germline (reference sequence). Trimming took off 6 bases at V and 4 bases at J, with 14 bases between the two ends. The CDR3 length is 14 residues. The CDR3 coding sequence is TGTGCCAGTAGGTTATGGAGGGACGCAGATACGCAGTATTTT. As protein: CASRLWRDADTQYF. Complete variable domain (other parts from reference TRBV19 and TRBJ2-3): DGGITQSPKYLFRKEGQNVTLSCEQNLNHDAMYWYRQDPGQGLRLIYYSQIVNDFQKGDIAEGYSVSREKKESFPLTVTSAQKNPTAFYLCASRLWRDADTQYFGPGTRLTVL.

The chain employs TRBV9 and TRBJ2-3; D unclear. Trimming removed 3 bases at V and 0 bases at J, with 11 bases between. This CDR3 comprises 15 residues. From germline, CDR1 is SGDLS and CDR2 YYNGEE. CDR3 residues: CASSEQESSTDTQYF. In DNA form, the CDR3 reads TGTGCCAGCAGCGAGCAGGAGTCTAGCACAGATACGCAGTATTTT. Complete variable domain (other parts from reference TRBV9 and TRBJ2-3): DSGVTQTPKHLITATGQRVTLRCSPRSGDLSVYWYQQSLDQGLQFLIQYYNGEERAKGNILERFSAQQFPDLHSELNLSSLELGDSALYFCASSEQESSTDTQYFGPGTRLTVL.

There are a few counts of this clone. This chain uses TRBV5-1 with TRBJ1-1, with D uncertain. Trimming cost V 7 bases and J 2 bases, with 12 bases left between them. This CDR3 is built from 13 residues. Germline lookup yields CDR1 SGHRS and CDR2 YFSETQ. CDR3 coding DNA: TGCGCCAGCCAAAGGGATTATAACACTGAAGCTTTCTTT. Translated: CASQRDYNTEAFF.

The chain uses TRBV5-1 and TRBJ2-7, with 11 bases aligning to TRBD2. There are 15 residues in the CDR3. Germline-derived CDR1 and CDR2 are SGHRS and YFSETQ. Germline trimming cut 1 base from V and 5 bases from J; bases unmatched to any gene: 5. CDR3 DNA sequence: TGCGCCAGCAGCTTGACTAGCGGGAGCCTTCACGAGCAGTACTTC. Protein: CASSLTSGSLHEQYF. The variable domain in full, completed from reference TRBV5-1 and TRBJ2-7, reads KAGVTQTPRYLIKTRGQQVTLSCSPISGHRSVSWYQQTPGQGLQFLFEYFSETQRNKGNFPGRFSGRQFSNSRSEMNVSTLELGDSALYLCASSLTSGSLHEQYFGPGTRLTVT.

The CDR3 coding sequence is TGTGCCAGCAGTCGGGGTACTCTCTTAAATGAAAAACTGTTTTTT. Protein: CASSRGTLLNEKLFF. V usage is TRBV6-1 and J usage is TRBJ1-4, with no clear D. V was cut by 5 bases and J by 5 bases, with 15 bases left in between. CDR3 length: 15 amino acids. Germline V lookup: CDR1 MNHNS, CDR2 SASEGT.

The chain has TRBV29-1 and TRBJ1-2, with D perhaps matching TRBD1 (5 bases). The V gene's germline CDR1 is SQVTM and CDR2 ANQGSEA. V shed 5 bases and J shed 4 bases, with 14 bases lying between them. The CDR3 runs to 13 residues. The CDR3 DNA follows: TGCAGCGTTTCTCGGGACGCAACCTATGGCTACACCTTC. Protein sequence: CSVSRDATYGYTF. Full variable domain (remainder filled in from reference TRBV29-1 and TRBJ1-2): SAVISQKPSRDICQRGTSLTIQCQVDSQVTMMFWYRQQPGQSLTLIATANQGSEATYESGFVIDKFPISRPNLTFSTLTVSNMSPEDSSIYLCSVSRDATYGYTFGSGTRLTVV.

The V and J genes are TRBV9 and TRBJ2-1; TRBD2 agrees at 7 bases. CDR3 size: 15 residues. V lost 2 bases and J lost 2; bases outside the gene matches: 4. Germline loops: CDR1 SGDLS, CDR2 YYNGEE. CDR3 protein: CASSVDGRTYNEQFF. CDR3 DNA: TGTGCCAGCAGCGTGGACGGGAGGACCTACAATGAGCAGTTCTTC.

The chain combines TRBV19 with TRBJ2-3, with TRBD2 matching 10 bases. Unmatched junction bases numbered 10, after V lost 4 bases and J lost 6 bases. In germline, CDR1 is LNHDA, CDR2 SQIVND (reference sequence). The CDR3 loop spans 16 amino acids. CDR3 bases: TGTGCCAGTAGTAATTGGCTAGCGGGAGACGACGATACGCAGTATTTT. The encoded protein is CASSNWLAGDDDTQYF.

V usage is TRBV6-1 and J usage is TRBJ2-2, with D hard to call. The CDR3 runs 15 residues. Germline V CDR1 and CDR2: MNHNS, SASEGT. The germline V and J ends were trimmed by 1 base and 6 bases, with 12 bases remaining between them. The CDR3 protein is CASSEVSFGPGELFF. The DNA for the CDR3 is TGTGCCAGCAGTGAAGTGAGCTTCGGCCCCGGGGAGCTGTTTTTT.

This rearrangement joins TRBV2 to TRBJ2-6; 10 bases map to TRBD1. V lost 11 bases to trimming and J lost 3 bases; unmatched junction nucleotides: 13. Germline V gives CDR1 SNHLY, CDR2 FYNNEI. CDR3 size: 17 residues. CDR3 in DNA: TGTGCCGGGGCCTCAGGGACAGGGGTACGTGGGGCCAACGTCCTGACTTTC. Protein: CAGASGTGVRGANVLTF.

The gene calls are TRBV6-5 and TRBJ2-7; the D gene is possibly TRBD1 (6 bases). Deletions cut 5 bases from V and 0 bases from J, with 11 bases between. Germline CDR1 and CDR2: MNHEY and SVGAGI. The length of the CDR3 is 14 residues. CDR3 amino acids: CASSGWDTSYEQYF. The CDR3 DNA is TGTGCCAGCAGTGGATGGGACACCTCCTACGAGCAGTACTTC.

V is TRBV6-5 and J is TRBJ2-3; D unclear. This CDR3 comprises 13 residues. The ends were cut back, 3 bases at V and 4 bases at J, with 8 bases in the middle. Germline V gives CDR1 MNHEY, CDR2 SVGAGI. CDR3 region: CASSYEESDTQYF. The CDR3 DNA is TGTGCCAGCAGTTATGAGGAGTCAGATACGCAGTATTTT.

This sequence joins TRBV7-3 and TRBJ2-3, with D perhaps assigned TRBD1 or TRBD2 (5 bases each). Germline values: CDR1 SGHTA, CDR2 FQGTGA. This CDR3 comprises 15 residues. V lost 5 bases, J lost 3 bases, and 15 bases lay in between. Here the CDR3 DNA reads TGTGCCAGCAGCACAGGACTGGCGTCAACAGATACGCAGTATTTT. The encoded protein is CASSTGLASTDTQYF.

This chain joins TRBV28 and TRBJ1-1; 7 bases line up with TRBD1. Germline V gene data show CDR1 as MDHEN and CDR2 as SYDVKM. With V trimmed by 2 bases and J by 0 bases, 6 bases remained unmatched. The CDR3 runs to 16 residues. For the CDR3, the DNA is TGTGCCAGCAGTTTAAATGGCAGGGGGGTGAACACTGAAGCTTTCTTT. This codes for CASSLNGRGVNTEAFF.

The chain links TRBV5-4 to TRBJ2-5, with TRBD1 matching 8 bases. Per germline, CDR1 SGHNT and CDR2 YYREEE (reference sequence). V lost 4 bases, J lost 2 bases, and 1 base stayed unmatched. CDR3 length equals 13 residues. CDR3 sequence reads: CASSRTGQETQYF. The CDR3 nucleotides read TGTGCCAGCAGCCGGACAGGGCAAGAGACCCAGTACTTC. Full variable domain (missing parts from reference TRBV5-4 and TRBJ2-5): ETGVTQSPTHLIKTRGQQVTLRCSSQSGHNTVSWYQQALGQGPQFIFQYYREEENGRGNFPPRFSGLQFPNYSSELNVNALELDDSALYLCASSRTGQETQYFGPGTRLLVL.

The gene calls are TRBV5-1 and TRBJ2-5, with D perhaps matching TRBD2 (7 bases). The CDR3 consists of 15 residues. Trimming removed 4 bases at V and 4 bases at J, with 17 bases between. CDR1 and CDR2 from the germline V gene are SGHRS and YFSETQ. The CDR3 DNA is TGCGCCAGCAGCCACGGGGGCGGGGGAGCAGAGACCCAGTACTTC. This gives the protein CASSHGGGGAETQYF.

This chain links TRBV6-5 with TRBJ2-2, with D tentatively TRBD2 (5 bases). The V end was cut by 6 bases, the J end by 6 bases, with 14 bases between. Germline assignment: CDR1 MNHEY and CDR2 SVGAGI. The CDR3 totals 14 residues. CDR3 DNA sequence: TGTGCCAGCAGGGCTAGCCCCGTGGCCGGGGAGCTGTTTTTT. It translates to CASRASPVAGELFF.

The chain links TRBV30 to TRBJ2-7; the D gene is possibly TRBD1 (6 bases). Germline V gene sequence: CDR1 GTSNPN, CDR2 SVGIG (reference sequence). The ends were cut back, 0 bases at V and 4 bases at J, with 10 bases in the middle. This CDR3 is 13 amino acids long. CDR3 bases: TGTGCCTGGAGTGTAGTGGGGGCTTACGAGCAGTACTTC. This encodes CAWSVVGAYEQYF.

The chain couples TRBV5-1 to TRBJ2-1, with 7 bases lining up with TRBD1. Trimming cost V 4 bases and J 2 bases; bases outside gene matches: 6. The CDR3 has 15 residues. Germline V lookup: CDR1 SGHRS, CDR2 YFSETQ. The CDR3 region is CASSLGQIPYNEQFF. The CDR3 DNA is TGCGCCAGCAGCCTGGGACAGATACCCTACAATGAGCAGTTCTTC. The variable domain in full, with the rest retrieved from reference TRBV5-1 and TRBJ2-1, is KAGVTQTPRYLIKTRGQQVTLSCSPISGHRSVSWYQQTPGQGLQFLFEYFSETQRNKGNFPGRFSGRQFSNSRSEMNVSTLELGDSALYLCASSLGQIPYNEQFFGPGTRLTVL.

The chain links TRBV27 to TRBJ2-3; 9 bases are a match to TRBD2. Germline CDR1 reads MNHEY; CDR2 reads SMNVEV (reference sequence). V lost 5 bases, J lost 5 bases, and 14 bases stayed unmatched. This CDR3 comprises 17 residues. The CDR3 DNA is TGTGCCAGCAGTCCTCGGACTAGCGCCCTTGGTGGAGATACGCAGTATTTT. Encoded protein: CASSPRTSALGGDTQYF.